This entry lists 21 T cell receptor beta chains sequenced from one sample in a study of Graves' ophthalmopathy and Graves' hyperthyroidism. Amplification from RNA transcripts yielded the TCR beta CDR3 regions. Following a first-round RT-PCR that used HTBI primers, a second-round multiplex PCR was carried out. TCRdb ran MiXCR on the multiplex PCR reads and lists one entry per CDR3 protein. The data contain 300,000 to 450,000 distinct CDR3 sequences, approximately 18% of them singletons. Sequenced input: peripheral blood. The source of these receptors is an adult woman with stable Graves' hyperthyroidism.

This clonotype was detected many times. The chain recombines TRBV28 with TRBJ2-5, with unresolved D. With 4 bases removed from V and 0 bases from J, the gap between germline ends came to 12 bases. This CDR3 spans 15 amino acids. Per germline, CDR1 MDHEN and CDR2 SYDVKM. The CDR3 protein is CASSWRGSYQETQYF. The CDR3 coding sequence is TGTGCCAGCAGTTGGCGTGGGTCGTACCAAGAGACCCAGTACTTC.

This clonotype appeared many times. The genes are TRBV27 and TRBJ2-7; no definite D call. This CDR3 has 13 residues. CDR1 MNHEY and CDR2 SMNVEV come from the germline V gene (reference sequence). Trimming removed 0 bases from V and 4 bases from J, with 7 bases in between. In DNA, the CDR3 is TGTGCCAGCAGTTTATCGATGGGGTACGAGCAGTACTTC. Amino acid sequence: CASSLSMGYEQYF.

The chain couples TRBV12-3 or TRBV12-4 to TRBJ2-2; 10 bases map to TRBD2. This CDR3 has 17 amino acids. V was clipped by 7 bases and J by 6 bases; unmatched bases: 14. The CDR3 region is CASTMGSTSGLSGELFF. In DNA, the CDR3 is TGTGCCAGCACTATGGGGTCGACTAGCGGGTTGTCCGGGGAGCTGTTTTTT.

This clonotype was seen ten or more times. The CDR3 DNA reads as TGTGCCTGGAGTCCGATAGGCACTGAAGCTTTCTTT. Amino acid sequence: CAWSPIGTEAFF. The rearrangement links TRBV30 to TRBJ1-1; D unresolved. The germline V gene encodes CDR1 GTSNPN and CDR2 SVGIG (reference sequence). The ends were cut back, 2 bases at V and 4 bases at J, with 8 bases in the middle. This CDR3 has 12 residues.

This clonotype has a count of ten or more. The chain carries TRBV19 and TRBJ1-1; D may be TRBD1 (5 bases). The CDR3 totals 16 residues. Germline CDR1 is LNHDA and CDR2 is SQIVND (reference sequence). Trimming pared 5 bases from V and 0 bases from J, leaving 16 bases between. The CDR3 here is CASSEGFGTLNTEAFF. DNA for the CDR3: TGTGCCAGTAGTGAGGGGTTCGGCACACTGAACACTGAAGCTTTCTTT.

This clonotype was observed many times. The chain is built from TRBV12-3 or TRBV12-4 and TRBJ1-1; possibly TRBD1 for D (5 bases). This CDR3 spans 12 amino acids. V lost 3 bases and J lost 11, with 13 bases in between. In DNA, the CDR3 is TGTGCCAGCAGTTTGGGGCAGGGTCGGGCTTTCTTT. Its protein is CASSLGQGRAFF.

The CDR3: CSARVGIPPGETQYF. The DNA for the CDR3 is TGCAGTGCTAGAGTGGGGATTCCCCCGGGAGAGACCCAGTACTTC. This chain joins TRBV20-1 and TRBJ2-5; D gene unclear. The CDR3 is made up of 15 amino acids. Trimming took off 1 base at V and 4 bases at J, with 16 bases between the two ends. Germline V CDR1 and CDR2: DFQATT, SNEGSKA (reference sequence).

This clonotype was observed many times. The J gene is TRBJ2-5, the V gene TRBV20-1; 7 bases align to TRBD2. Germline CDR1 and CDR2: DFQATT and SNEGSKA (reference sequence). The CDR3 contains 15 residues. The V gene end was trimmed by 5 bases and the J gene end by 0 bases; junction bases not matched to a gene: 9. Here the CDR3 reads CSARGLADHQETQYF. The CDR3 nucleotides read TGCAGTGCTCGCGGGCTAGCGGACCACCAAGAGACCCAGTACTTC.

A single count supports this clonotype. A junction boundary mismatches the germline segment, possibly from a read error. The genes are TRBV27 and TRBJ2-7, with D possibly TRBD2 on 5 matching bases. Germline CDR1 and CDR2: MNHEY and SMNVEV (reference sequence). The CDR3 runs to 14 residues. For the CDR3, the DNA is TGCGCCAGCAGTTTATCGGGAAGATCGGACGAGCAGTACTTC. It is translated as CASSLSGRSDEQYF.

Comment on this clonotype: Its ends do not fully match the called genes, so a read error is possible. The rearrangement uses TRBV28 and TRBJ1-5, with a possible D match to TRBD1 (6 bases). The germline CDR1 and CDR2 sequences are MDHEN and SYDVKM. The CDR3 extends over 15 amino acids. CDR3: CACSQDSGGEQPQHF. In DNA, the CDR3 is TGTGCCTGCAGCCAAGACTCCGGGGGCGAACAGCCCCAGCATTTT.

Many counts were recorded for this clonotype. The chain carries TRBV19 and TRBJ2-7; tentative D call: TRBD1 (6 bases). Trimming shortened V by 6 bases and J by 10 bases, and 22 bases separated the two germline ends. The CDR3 runs to 14 residues. Per the germline V gene, CDR1 is LNHDA and CDR2 is SQIVND (reference sequence). The CDR3 DNA reads as TGTGCCAGTAGCGCCTTCCAAGGACAGACCGAACAGTACTTC. The encoded protein is CASSAFQGQTEQYF.

This clonotype was counted ten times or more. This rearrangement joins TRBV28 to TRBJ1-2; 7 bases map to TRBD1. There are 19 residues in the CDR3. V trimming: 3 bases; J trimming: 0 bases; junction bases outside the gene matches: 16. The germline gives CDR1 MDHEN, CDR2 SYDVKM. The CDR3 coding sequence is TGTGCCAGCAGTTTCCCCAGGACAGGCGAATCTATAGCTAACTATGGCTACACCTTC. Translated: CASSFPRTGESIANYGYTF.

This clonotype came up many times. V usage is TRBV7-9 and J usage is TRBJ2-4; D not resolved. Between the trimmed V and J ends, which lost 6 bases and 0 bases, there was a span of 18 bases. This CDR3 has 17 residues. In germline, CDR1 is SEHNR, CDR2 FQNEAQ (reference sequence). The CDR3 coding sequence is TGTGCCAGCAGTCCTAAAGAGTGGCGGCGAGCCAAAAACATTCAGTACTTC. This codes for CASSPKEWRRAKNIQYF.

In regard to this clonotype: Sequence at one end of the junction differs from germline and may be a read error. The chain is built from TRBV28 and TRBJ2-7, with D possibly matching TRBD2 (6 bases). CDR3 length: 12 residues. The V gene's germline CDR1 is MDHEN and CDR2 SYDVKM. The CDR3 coding sequence is TGTGCCAGCAGTTTAGCGGGGCGGGATTGGGGCTTC. Translated: CASSLAGRDWGF.

The chain couples TRBV29-1 to TRBJ2-7, with 12 nucleotides matching TRBD2. The germline CDR1 and CDR2 sequences are SQVTM and ANQGSEA. CDR3 length: 14 amino acids. Trimming removed 6 bases from V and 2 bases from J; junction bases left unmatched: 5. CDR3 DNA sequence: TGCAGCGTCCGGACTAGCGGGACTCCCTACGAGCAGTACTTC. Translated, it gives CSVRTSGTPYEQYF.

This clonotype was observed many times. J is TRBJ1-6 and V is TRBV12-3 or TRBV12-4, with unresolved D. The V gene lost 1 base and the J gene lost 5 bases, with 9 bases spanning the gap. The CDR3 sequence is 15 residues long. CDR3 region: CASSLGQANNSPLHF. CDR3 sequence (DNA): TGTGCCAGCAGTTTAGGGCAGGCGAATAATTCACCCCTCCACTTT.

Ten or more counts support this clonotype. V gene TRBV6-5 combines with J gene TRBJ2-5, with D perhaps matching TRBD1 or TRBD2 (5 bases each). The CDR3 totals 14 residues. Per germline, CDR1 MNHEY and CDR2 SVGAGI. Trimming removed 1 base at V and 5 bases at J, with 11 bases between. This CDR3 is CASSYWDLRETQYF. The CDR3 nucleotides are TGTGCCAGCAGTTACTGGGACCTGCGGGAGACCCAGTACTTC.

A single count supports this clonotype. At one of its ends the junction is not consistent with the germline gene, which may arise from a read error. The gene calls are TRBV6-5 and TRBJ1-5; D gene ambiguous. This CDR3 contains 13 residues. CDR1 is MNHEY, CDR2 SVGAGI, per germline. The CDR3 here is CASSFIVGQPQPF. The CDR3, as DNA: TGTGCCAGCAGTTTCATAGTGGGTCAGCCCCAGCCTTTT.

This clonotype was observed many times. The chain links TRBV6-5 to TRBJ1-5; D uncertain. Trimming left V 2 bases short and J 7 bases short, with 9 bases between. CDR3 length: 13 amino acids. The germline CDR1 and CDR2 sequences are MNHEY and SVGAGI. The CDR3, as DNA: TGTGCCAGCAGTTACCGGGGTGACCAGCCCCAGCATTTT. Protein product: CASSYRGDQPQHF.

In its sample, this clonotype was seen many times. This chain uses TRBV6-1 with TRBJ1-5; the D is unclear. The CDR3 sequence is 14 residues long. CDR1 and CDR2 (germline): MNHNS, SASEGT. V dropped 2 bases and J dropped 7 bases, with 12 bases sitting between them. The CDR3 spells CASSESRSIQPQHF. DNA for the CDR3: TGTGCCAGCAGTGAATCTCGCTCCATACAGCCCCAGCATTTT.

This clonotype was recorded many times. For the CDR3, the DNA is TGCGCCAGCAGCCCCTTCACTTCGAGCGGCGAGACCCAGTACTTC. The encoded protein is CASSPFTSSGETQYF. This sequence joins TRBV5-1 and TRBJ2-5, with D possibly TRBD2 on 5 matching bases. This CDR3 spans 15 amino acids. V lost 4 bases and J lost 5, with 18 bases in between. Germline V gene sequence: CDR1 SGHRS, CDR2 YFSETQ.